Below, one T cell receptor (beta chain) is given with its context. What it binds is unknown. This PCR relied on a set of 60 Vbeta primers and 13 Jbeta primers. Produced via immunoSEQ multiplex PCR; TCRdb's table is partial and in-frame only. The table records around 120,000 clones, roughly 63% of them present only once. These data come from a study of cytomegalovirus exposure and HLA in healthy donors. Notes on the study in general: According to a later analysis, donors in an Asian-associated ancestry cluster reportedly had fewer N-insertions than the roughly 670-donor mean.

V lost 4 bases and J lost 1, with 11 bases in between. There are 14 residues in the CDR3. From germline, CDR1 is LGHNA and CDR2 YSLEER. V and J are TRBV4-3 and TRBJ2-7; weak D call: TRBD1 (6 bases). The sequence was collected from a man in his forties in good health and CMV-seropositive. Material for sequencing was PBMCs. The CDR3 loop is CASSPSGTSYEQYF. DNA of the CDR3: TGCGCCAGCAGCCCCTCCGGGACATCCTACGAGCAGTACTTC.